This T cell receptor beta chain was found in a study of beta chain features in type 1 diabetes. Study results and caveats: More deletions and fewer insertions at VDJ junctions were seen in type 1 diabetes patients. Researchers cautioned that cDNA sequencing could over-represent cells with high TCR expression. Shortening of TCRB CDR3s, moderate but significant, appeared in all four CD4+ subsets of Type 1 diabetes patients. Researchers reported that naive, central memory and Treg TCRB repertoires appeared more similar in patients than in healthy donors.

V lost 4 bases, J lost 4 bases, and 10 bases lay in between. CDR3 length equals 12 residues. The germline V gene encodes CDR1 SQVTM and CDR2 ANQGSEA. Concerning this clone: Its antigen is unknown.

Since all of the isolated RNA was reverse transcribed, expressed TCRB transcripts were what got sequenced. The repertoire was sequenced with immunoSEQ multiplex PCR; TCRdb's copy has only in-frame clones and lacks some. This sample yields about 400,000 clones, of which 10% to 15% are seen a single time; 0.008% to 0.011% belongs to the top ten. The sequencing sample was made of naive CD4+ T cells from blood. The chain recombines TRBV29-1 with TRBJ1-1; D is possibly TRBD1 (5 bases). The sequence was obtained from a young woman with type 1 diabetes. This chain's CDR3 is CSVGMGGTEAFF. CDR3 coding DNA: TGCAGCGTTGGTATGGGGGGCACTGAAGCTTTCTTT.